This T cell receptor beta chain was sequenced during a study of cytomegalovirus exposure and HLA in healthy donors. 13 Jbeta primers and 60 Vbeta primers were used for the PCR. Profiling relied on immunoSEQ multiplex PCR, and the TCRdb table lists in-frame clones only, not all of them. The profile shows about 180,000 clones, around 77% of them singletons. Broader study findings: In terms of immune exposure information, only CMV serostatus was available.

Germline V CDR1 and CDR2: LNHDA, SQIVND (reference sequence). The germline V and J ends were trimmed by 9 bases and 0 bases, with 9 bases remaining between them. This CDR3 contains 13 residues. In regard to this clone: Its antigen is unidentified.

The sequenced material came from PBMCs. The V and J genes are TRBV19 and TRBJ1-3; D unclear. This sequence originates from a woman aged 45-59 years in good health and CMV-seropositive. In nucleotides, the CDR3 is TGTGCCAGCTCTTTTTTCTCTGGAAACACCATATATTTT. Protein: CASSFFSGNTIYF.